This T cell receptor beta chain was captured by sequencing in a study of radiotherapy plus CTLA-4 blockade in lung cancer. For the study at large: Disease control was present in 30% to 35% of patients, and objective responses in around 18%.

Produced via immunoSEQ multiplex PCR; TCRdb's table is partial and in-frame only. Seen here are around 99,000 clones, just over 85% observed once, and the top ten hold about 5.3%. CDR3 length equals 12 residues. Germline values: CDR1 SGHVS, CDR2 FQNEAQ. The V and J ends lost 5 bases and 6 bases respectively, with 8 bases between them. Details on this clone: What it binds is unknown.

CTLA-4 blockade with ipilimumab, together with focal radiation, was given to patients with chemo-refractory metastatic non-small-cell lung cancer. Study conclusions and caveats: Together with interferon-beta, which increased in serum after radiation, early dynamic changes in blood T cell clones were reportedly the best predictors of response. Peripheral blood showed expansion of tumor-derived TCR clones after radiotherapy and ipilimumab.

The starting material was peripheral blood, obtained from a patient treated with radiotherapy plus ipilimumab. This TCR was sampled from a human donor with non-small cell lung cancer that progressed on radiotherapy plus ipilimumab. This chain uses TRBV7-8 with TRBJ2-1; TRBD1 might be the D (6 bases). The CDR3 coding sequence is TGTGCCAGCAGCCAACAGGGCAATGAGCAGTTCTTC. This codes for CASSQQGNEQFF.